The text below deals with one TCR beta chain. Its cognate antigen is unknown. The data derive from a study of cytomegalovirus exposure and HLA in healthy donors. Whole-study results and caveats: Sequence variants that were highly shared formed a cluster that was likely a sequencing artifact. Later analysis demonstrated an association between a missense DCLRE1C variant and TCR beta V- and J-gene trimming. A later analysis reportedly identified an Asian-associated ancestry cluster as carrying fewer N-insertions than the roughly 700-donor mean.

PCR primers comprised 60 Vbeta and 13 Jbeta primers. Only in-frame clones appear in the TCRdb table, and some are missing; sequencing was by immunoSEQ multiplex PCR. The sample holds 200,000 to 250,000 clones, more than 60% seen once. The CDR3 is 13 residues long. CDR1 and CDR2 from the germline V gene are SGHVS and FQNEAQ. This receptor was obtained from a woman aged 30 to 39 in good health and CMV-seronegative. The sample consisted of PBMCs. The J gene is TRBJ2-5, the V gene TRBV7-8; maybe TRBD1 (5 bases). The J call may not be correct, given that the DNA end is closer to TRBJ2-7. CDR3 DNA sequence: TGTGCCAGCAGCCAGGGCCCCCCCTACGAGCAGTACTTC. It is translated as CASSQGPPYEQYF.